The 21 T cell receptor beta chains below were found in one sample sequenced in a study of blood T cells in healthy people across ages. Sample-barcoded 5' priming and a J-beta primer mix drove a second PCR of 7 to 11 cycles. In TCRdb, the 5' RACE reads were re-called with MiXCR into one record per CDR3 protein. Of about 670,000 distinct CDR3 sequences in the sample, 45% to 60% are singletons; the top ten hold approximately 13%. Material: blood. These receptors all come from an elderly woman in good health.

The chain recombines TRBV29-1 with TRBJ2-7; 9 nucleotides agree with TRBD1. Trimming cost V 1 base and J 7 bases; bases outside gene matches: 11. Germline V gives CDR1 SQVTM, CDR2 ANQGSEA. The CDR3 runs to 15 residues. In DNA form, the CDR3 reads TGCAGCGTTGAAGCAGGACAGGGGCTGCTACATGAGCAGTACTTC. Protein sequence: CSVEAGQGLLHEQYF.

This clonotype showed up just once. This may stem from a read error, because a much larger clone lies one nucleotide away. V is TRBV2 and J is TRBJ2-7; D may correspond to TRBD1 or TRBD2 (6 bases each). Germline lookup yields CDR1 SNHLY and CDR2 FYNNEI. CDR3 length: 14 amino acids. With 6 bases removed from V and 7 bases from J, the gap between germline ends came to 19 bases. CDR3: CASREGDSYNEQYF. The CDR3 DNA is TGTGCCAGCAGGGAGGGGGACTCCTACAATGAGCAGTACTTC.

V usage is TRBV5-4 and J usage is TRBJ2-3; TRBD1 is a possible D gene (6 bases). This CDR3 has 16 amino acids. The V end was cut by 0 bases, the J end by 2 bases, with 13 bases between. Looked up from germline, CDR1 is SGHNT and CDR2 is YYREEE (reference sequence). CDR3 residues: CASSLVYRDNTDTQYF. CDR3 sequence (DNA): TGTGCCAGCAGCTTGGTTTACCGGGACAACACAGATACGCAGTATTTT.

The rearrangement uses TRBV12-3 or TRBV12-4 and TRBJ1-5; D is unclear. Trimming left V 8 bases short and J 0 bases short, with 11 bases between. The CDR3 is 14 residues long. CDR3 amino acids: CASRTDFSNQPQHF. The CDR3 DNA reads TGTGCCAGCCGGACGGACTTTAGCAATCAGCCCCAGCATTTT.

CDR3 in amino acids: CASSHGQGGYGYTF. The CDR3 nucleotides read TGTGCCAGCAGCCACGGACAGGGAGGCTATGGCTACACCTTC. This sequence joins TRBV6-4 and TRBJ1-2; 8 nucleotides match TRBD1. The CDR3 totals 14 residues. CDR1 is MRHNA, CDR2 SNTAGT, per germline. Trimming took 6 bases from V and 4 from J; bases not matched to a gene: 7.

The rearrangement joins TRBV7-9 to TRBJ1-6; the match to TRBD1 covers 7 bases. The CDR3 extends over 12 amino acids. The germline V gene encodes CDR1 SEHNR and CDR2 FQNEAQ (reference sequence). V gave up 5 bases and J gave up 9 bases; unmatched junction bases: 1. CDR3 region: CASSGDSSPLHF. Written as DNA, the CDR3 is TGTGCCAGCAGCGGGGACAGTTCACCCCTCCACTTT. The full variable domain, with the rest looked up from reference TRBV7-9 and TRBJ1-6, is DTGVSQNPRHKITKRGQNVTFRCDPISEHNRLYWYRQTLGQGPEFLTYFQNEAQLEKSRLLSDRFSAERPKGSFSTLEIQRTEQGDSAMYLCASSGDSSPLHFGNGTRLTVT.

This clonotype was detected only a few times. A much larger clone differs by one base, so this may be a read error. This chain joins TRBV29-1 and TRBJ2-4; maybe TRBD2 (7 bases). Trimming cost V 7 bases and J 9 bases, with 13 bases left between them. Germline CDR1 and CDR2: SQVTM and ANQGSEA. The CDR3 loop spans 11 amino acids. CDR3 sequence (DNA): TGCAGCGGTGCAGGGGAGGGCATTCAGTACTTC. Encoded protein: CSGAGEGIQYF.

This chain connects TRBV7-9 to TRBJ1-1; D is possibly TRBD1 (5 bases). Trimming left V 5 bases short and J 4 bases short, with 23 bases between. The germline V gene encodes CDR1 SEHNR and CDR2 FQNEAQ (reference sequence). The length of the CDR3 is 17 residues. This CDR3 is CASSDKTGGPQSTEAFF. The CDR3 nucleotides are TGTGCCAGCAGCGACAAGACGGGGGGTCCTCAGTCCACTGAAGCTTTCTTT.

Only a few counts were recorded for this clonotype. The V call is TRBV6-2 or TRBV6-3, the J call TRBJ1-1; D is perhaps TRBD1 (6 bases). Germline CDR1 and CDR2: MNHEY and SVGEGT. Trimming removed 8 bases at V and 4 bases at J, with 17 bases between. The CDR3 loop spans 14 amino acids. The CDR3 protein is CASGYRAPSTEAFF. Here the CDR3 DNA reads TGTGCCAGCGGCTACAGGGCTCCCTCCACTGAAGCTTTCTTT.

This clonotype was counted a single time. The chain uses TRBV7-2 and TRBJ1-1; 10 bases are a match to TRBD1. CDR3 length: 15 amino acids. The V gene's germline CDR1 is SGHTA and CDR2 FQGNSA. V trimming: 5 bases; J trimming: 4 bases; junction bases outside the gene matches: 7. In DNA, the CDR3 is TGTGCCAGCAGCGTCCGACAGGGGGCCAGCACTGAAGCTTTCTTT. This gives the protein CASSVRQGASTEAFF.

This clonotype came up many times. The genes are TRBV4-3 and TRBJ2-1, with D uncertain. The CDR3 is made up of 11 amino acids. Germline CDR1 is LGHNA and CDR2 is YSLEER. With 3 bases removed from V and 5 bases from J, the gap between germline ends came to 2 bases. The DNA of the CDR3 is TGCGCCAGCAGCCATGACAATGAGCAGTTCTTC. Its protein product is CASSHDNEQFF.

There are many counts of this clonotype. The chain has TRBV29-1 and TRBJ2-5; no firm D call. V was pared by 4 bases and J by 1 base, with 7 bases between. The CDR3 has 12 residues. Germline loops: CDR1 SQVTM, CDR2 ANQGSEA. In nucleotides, the CDR3 is TGCAGCGTTGGGGTGGGCCAAGAGACCCAGTACTTC. Its protein is CSVGVGQETQYF.

In this sample, this clonotype turned up many times. J is TRBJ2-1 and V is TRBV20-1; D might be TRBD2 (5 bases). The V gene's germline CDR1 is DFQATT and CDR2 SNEGSKA (reference sequence). The CDR3 covers 14 residues. V lost 0 bases, J lost 8 bases, and 14 bases lay in between. The CDR3 region has the DNA TGCAGTGCTAGAGATTACGGGGTTGGTTATGAGCAGTTCTTC. Protein: CSARDYGVGYEQFF.

This clonotype was counted many times. The V gene is TRBV4-2, the J gene TRBJ2-5; perhaps TRBD1 as D (5 bases). Between the trimmed V and J ends, which lost 0 bases and 4 bases, there was a span of 12 bases. The CDR3 loop spans 15 amino acids. The germline V gene encodes CDR1 LGHNA and CDR2 YNFKEQ. The CDR3 reads CASSQDRTGRETQYF. As DNA, the CDR3 is TGTGCCAGCAGCCAAGATCGAACAGGCCGAGAGACCCAGTACTTC.

CDR3 sequence (DNA): TGTGCCAGCAGCCAAGGAGGCATAGGCACTGAAGCTTTCTTT. Translating it yields CASSQGGIGTEAFF. V is TRBV14 and J is TRBJ1-1; D gene unclear. V lost 1 base to trimming and J lost 4 bases, with 10 bases between them. The CDR3 sequence is 14 residues long. CDR1 is SGHDN, CDR2 FVKESK, per germline.

The DNA for the CDR3 is TGCAGTGCTAGACCACGACAGAGTGCCGGGGAGCTGTTTTTT. As protein: CSARPRQSAGELFF. The chain combines TRBV20-1 with TRBJ2-2; possibly TRBD1 for D (5 bases). Germline V gives CDR1 DFQATT, CDR2 SNEGSKA (reference sequence). The length of the CDR3 is 14 residues. Trimming pared 2 bases from V and 6 bases from J, leaving 13 bases between.

The chain links TRBV5-1 to TRBJ1-2; TRBD1 matches at 9 bases. Germline CDR1 reads SGHRS; CDR2 reads YFSETQ. CDR3 length: 16 residues. Trimming took 5 bases from V and 4 from J; bases not matched to a gene: 12. The CDR3, as DNA: TGCGCCAGCAGTCTGGCCGGGACAGGGCGGTCCTATGGCTACACCTTC. It encodes CASSLAGTGRSYGYTF.

V usage is TRBV10-2 and J usage is TRBJ2-1, with unresolved D. The CDR3 has 10 residues. Germline V gives CDR1 WSHSY, CDR2 SAAADI. The V end lost 8 bases, the J end lost 10 bases, and 9 bases lay between the germline ends. In DNA, the CDR3 is TGCGCCAGCGTCGGGCGGGAGCAGTTCTTC. Protein: CASVGREQFF.

A word on this clonotype: This may be a read error, as it is one base from a much larger clone. The chain uses TRBV5-1 and TRBJ2-3; no firm D call. V was pared by 4 bases and J by 3 bases, with 12 bases between. The CDR3 sequence is 14 residues long. CDR1 and CDR2 from the germline V gene are SGHRS and YFSETQ. DNA of the CDR3: TGCGCCAGCAGCGTGTTACCGCTAACAGATACGCAGTATTTT. Residues: CASSVLPLTDTQYF.

This clonotype appeared a single time. The J gene is TRBJ2-4, the V gene TRBV27; D is perhaps TRBD1 (6 bases). Trimming took 0 bases from V and 6 from J, leaving 15 bases between them. CDR1 is MNHEY, CDR2 SMNVEV, per germline (reference sequence). The length of the CDR3 is 16 residues. The DNA for the CDR3 is TGTGCCAGCAGTTTATCGGCAGGGGAATGGGGAAACATTCAGTACTTC. It translates to CASSLSAGEWGNIQYF.

This clonotype was counted ten times or more. This rearrangement joins TRBV7-2 to TRBJ2-1; 8 bases are a match to TRBD2. The CDR3 has 15 residues. Germline CDR1 SGHTA, CDR2 FQGNSA. V shed 4 bases and J 6 bases; nucleotides not matched to a gene: 8. For the CDR3, the DNA is TGTGCCAGCAGCTCACGCTCTGGACTAGCCAATGAGCAGTTCTTC. This sequence encodes CASSSRSGLANEQFF.